One sample yielded the 24 T cell receptor beta chains listed below, sequenced in a study of T cells in Graves' hyperthyroidism and ophthalmopathy. Amplified TCR beta CDR3 regions derived from RNA transcripts. HTBI primers were employed in a first-round RT-PCR of the TCR CDR3. TCRdb re-called the multiplex PCR reads with MiXCR, one entry per CDR3 protein. The sample has roughly 570,000 distinct CDR3 sequences; around a sixth are singletons. The source material was blood. The receptors derive from a woman in her thirties with Graves' hyperthyroidism.

The rearrangement uses TRBV5-1 and TRBJ2-1, with 11 bases fitting TRBD2. CDR1 is SGHRS and CDR2 is YFSETQ in the germline V gene. V dropped 4 bases and J dropped 5; count of bases not matched to a gene: 5. The CDR3 length is 15 residues. For the CDR3, the DNA is TGCGCCAGCAGCCGTACTAGCGGGGGTGACAATGAGCAGTTCTTC. Protein: CASSRTSGGDNEQFF.

Many counts were recorded for this clonotype. The chain carries TRBV27 and TRBJ1-2, with 7 bases that match TRBD1. The CDR3 totals 13 residues. Germline V lookup: CDR1 MNHEY, CDR2 SMNVEV (reference sequence). The trim removed 3 bases at V and 4 bases at J, leaving 2 bases unmatched. CDR3 amino acids: CASSFRTGYGYTF. The CDR3 region has the DNA TGTGCCAGCAGTTTTAGGACAGGCTATGGCTACACCTTC.

This clonotype occurred many times. The rearrangement joins TRBV7-2 to TRBJ2-1, with a possible D match to TRBD2 (5 bases). CDR3 size: 15 residues. Trimming took 5 bases from V and 6 from J, leaving 17 bases between them. Germline V lookup: CDR1 SGHTA, CDR2 FQGNSA. CDR3 in DNA: TGTGCCAGCAGCCTACAACCTAGCCTCTCCAATGAGCAGTTCTTC. Residues: CASSLQPSLSNEQFF.

In its sample, this clonotype was seen many times. The J gene is TRBJ2-7, the V gene TRBV11-2; 10 bases fit TRBD1. The CDR3 runs 18 residues. Per germline, CDR1 SGHAT and CDR2 FQNNGV. V lost 4 bases, J lost 2 bases, and 14 bases stayed unmatched. The CDR3 coding sequence is TGTGCCAGCAGCTCCGCTGGCCCGGGACAGGGGATTCCCTACGAGCAGTACTTC. Translating gives CASSSAGPGQGIPYEQYF.

This clonotype has only a few counts. V gene TRBV4-3 combines with J gene TRBJ2-1; D possibly uses TRBD1 or TRBD2 (5 bases each). Germline-derived CDR1 and CDR2 are LGHNA and YSLEER. Trimming removed 4 bases from V and 0 bases from J, with 10 bases in between. The CDR3 consists of 15 residues. The chain's CDR3 is CASSPGRGSYNEQFF. DNA of the CDR3: TGCGCCAGCAGCCCGGGACGAGGCTCCTACAATGAGCAGTTCTTC.

The chain is built from TRBV9 and TRBJ1-6, with 9 positions matching TRBD1. This CDR3 spans 15 amino acids. Trimming at V came to 3 bases and at J to 10 bases, leaving 8 bases not matched to a gene. Germline V gene lookup returns CDR1 SGDLS and CDR2 YYNGEE. CDR3: CASSAEDRGRSPLHF. CDR3 nucleotide sequence: TGTGCCAGCAGCGCCGAGGACAGGGGCAGATCACCCCTCCACTTT.

V is TRBV30 and J is TRBJ2-2; D may correspond to TRBD1 or TRBD2 (5 bases each). V lost 0 bases, J lost 7 bases, and 9 bases lay in between. This CDR3 has 13 amino acids. Germline V gene lookup returns CDR1 GTSNPN and CDR2 SVGIG (reference sequence). CDR3 DNA sequence: TGTGCCTGGAGTGTAGGGGAGAGCGGGGAGCTGTTTTTT. It is translated as CAWSVGESGELFF.

This clonotype occurred many times. The chain recombines TRBV30 with TRBJ1-3; D unresolved. The CDR3 extends over 14 amino acids. Trimming stripped 4 bases from V and 0 bases from J, with 10 bases between. Germline V gene sequence: CDR1 GTSNPN, CDR2 SVGIG (reference sequence). CDR3 DNA: TGTGCCTGGAAATCGCGAGGCTCTGGAAACACCATATATTTT. This translates into CAWKSRGSGNTIYF.

This clonotype has more than one count but fewer than ten. V gene TRBV3-1 combines with J gene TRBJ1-2; 8 nucleotides line up with TRBD1. The V and J ends lost 2 bases and 6 bases, in that order; junction bases with no gene match: 8. Germline values: CDR1 LGHDT, CDR2 YNNKEL (reference sequence). The CDR3 is 15 amino acids. The CDR3 DNA reads TGTGCCAGCAGCCAACTAGAACAGGGGGGCGATGGCTACACCTTC. Protein product: CASSQLEQGGDGYTF.

This clonotype was detected many times. This sequence joins TRBV7-2 and TRBJ2-7, with TRBD2 identical over 10 bases. CDR1 is SGHTA, CDR2 FQGNSA, per germline. CDR3 size: 15 residues. The trim removed 5 bases at V and 4 bases at J, leaving 8 bases unmatched. CDR3 coding DNA: TGTGCCAGCAGCCGCGAGAGCGGGAGGGAGTACGAGCAGTACTTC. Translated: CASSRESGREYEQYF.

This clonotype has only a few counts. This chain links TRBV6-2 or TRBV6-3 with TRBJ2-3; 10 bases are a match to TRBD2. CDR3 length: 14 residues. Looked up from germline, CDR1 is MNHEY and CDR2 is SVGEGT. V lost 5 bases to trimming and J lost 5 bases; unmatched junction nucleotides: 4. CDR3 sequence reads: CASSLAGAVDTQYF. CDR3 DNA: TGTGCCAGCAGTCTAGCGGGAGCCGTAGATACGCAGTATTTT.

This clonotype has at least ten counts. The chain carries TRBV30 and TRBJ1-1; 7 bases are shared with TRBD1. V lost 7 bases, J lost 13 bases, and 6 bases stayed unmatched. This CDR3 has 9 amino acids. Per the germline V gene, CDR1 is GTSNPN and CDR2 is SVGIG (reference sequence). The CDR3 is CAFGQEGFF. The CDR3 nucleotides read TGTGCCTTCGGACAGGAGGGTTTCTTT.

This clonotype was seen only a few times. The V and J genes are TRBV19 and TRBJ2-3, with 8 bases that match TRBD2. This CDR3 is 14 amino acids long. Germline trimming cut 10 bases from V and 4 bases from J; bases unmatched to any gene: 10. CDR1 and CDR2 from the germline V gene are LNHDA and SQIVND (reference sequence). In DNA, the CDR3 is TGTGCCACCTCCCTCGGGAGGGCCCCAGATACGCAGTATTTT. Amino acids: CATSLGRAPDTQYF.

This clonotype was counted at least ten times. The chain employs TRBV27 and TRBJ2-1; D is uncertain. Germline-derived CDR1 and CDR2 are MNHEY and SMNVEV (reference sequence). V lost 3 bases and J lost 5, with 8 bases in between. This CDR3 spans 13 amino acids. CDR3 region: CASSFERNNEQFF. DNA of the CDR3: TGTGCCAGCAGTTTCGAAAGAAACAATGAGCAGTTCTTC.

This clonotype appeared many times. This rearrangement joins TRBV2 to TRBJ2-7; maybe TRBD2 (6 bases). Deletions cut 7 bases from V and 2 bases from J, with 12 bases between. The CDR3 extends over 13 amino acids. Germline CDR1 SNHLY, CDR2 FYNNEI. The CDR3 DNA is TGTGCCAGCAACATCGGGAGAACCTACGAGCAGTACTTC. Protein sequence: CASNIGRTYEQYF.

This clonotype was found a few times. J is TRBJ1-4 and V is TRBV29-1, with D hard to call. Trimming shortened V by 4 bases and J by 7 bases, and 13 bases separated the two germline ends. The germline CDR1 and CDR2 sequences are SQVTM and ANQGSEA. The CDR3 is 13 residues long. The CDR3 DNA follows: TGCAGCGTTGCGGGCCTAGGAGCTGAAAAACTGTTTTTT. It specifies CSVAGLGAEKLFF.

This clonotype was observed a handful of times. The chain combines TRBV6-1 with TRBJ2-4; D is undetermined. V was cut by 5 bases and J by 0 bases, with 14 bases left in between. Germline V gene data show CDR1 as MNHNS and CDR2 as SASEGT. The CDR3 runs to 16 residues. The DNA for the CDR3 is TGTGCCAGCAGTTTTAGCCTTAACGTAGCCAAAAACATTCAGTACTTC. Translation: CASSFSLNVAKNIQYF.

This clonotype has more than one count but fewer than ten. This may be a read error: a much more frequent sequence differs by one nucleotide. CDR3 loop: CASSSPSKRGCNEQFF. Here the CDR3 DNA reads TGTGCCAGCAGCTCGCCGTCCAAGCGGGGCTGCAATGAGCAGTTCTTC. The rearrangement links TRBV7-9 to TRBJ2-1, with 7 bases aligning to TRBD2. This CDR3 spans 16 amino acids. V was clipped by 4 bases and J by 6 bases; unmatched bases: 12. The germline CDR1 and CDR2 sequences are SEHNR and FQNEAQ (reference sequence).

The rearrangement links TRBV28 to TRBJ1-5; D is perhaps TRBD1 (5 bases). CDR3 length equals 14 residues. Germline CDR1 is MDHEN and CDR2 is SYDVKM. V lost 6 bases, J lost 7 bases, and 16 bases lay in between. The chain's CDR3 is CASRTPWGGQPQHF. The DNA for the CDR3 is TGTGCCAGCAGAACCCCGTGGGGCGGCCAGCCCCAGCATTTT.

This clonotype was seen more than once but under ten times. CDR3 nucleotides: TGTGCCATCAGTGAGACACTAGCGGGAAGCTACGAGCAGTACTTC. Its translation is CAISETLAGSYEQYF. J is TRBJ2-7 and V is TRBV10-3, with 10 bases matching TRBD2. With 2 bases clipped from V and 3 bases from J, the junction kept 4 bases outside the gene matches. In germline, CDR1 is ENHRY, CDR2 SYGVKD. This CDR3 has 15 amino acids.

This clonotype was found a few times. The V call is TRBV9, the J call TRBJ2-1, with 10 bases fitting TRBD2. Germline CDR1 reads SGDLS; CDR2 reads YYNGEE. The CDR3 length is 17 residues. J lost 6 bases, V lost 0 bases, and 9 bases had no gene match. The CDR3 bases are TGTGCCAGCAGCGTAGCTACGGATAGCGGGAGGCTCAATGAGCAGTTCTTC. Amino acids: CASSVATDSGRLNEQFF.

The table lists this clonotype with a few counts. The CDR3 loop reads CASSQNEIGAYEQYF. CDR3 in DNA: TGCGCCAGCAGCCAAAACGAAATTGGGGCTTACGAGCAGTACTTC. V gene TRBV4-1 combines with J gene TRBJ2-7, with D perhaps matching TRBD1 (5 bases). V was shortened by 2 bases and J by 4 bases, with 15 bases between the two germline ends. The CDR3 has 15 residues. Germline V gene data show CDR1 as MGHRA and CDR2 as YSYEKL.

The V gene is TRBV10-3, the J gene TRBJ2-7, with D possibly being TRBD1 (6 bases). Germline assignment: CDR1 ENHRY and CDR2 SYGVKD. The CDR3 sequence is 14 residues long. V gave up 4 bases and J gave up 1 base, with 11 bases separating them. CDR3 loop: CAISVLQGSYEQYF. The DNA of the CDR3 is TGTGCCATCAGTGTACTACAGGGTTCCTACGAGCAGTACTTC.

This clonotype has ten or more counts. The chain joins TRBV27 to TRBJ2-1, with 14 bases lining up with TRBD2. CDR1 and CDR2 (germline): MNHEY, SMNVEV (reference sequence). V shed 4 bases, J shed 9 bases, and the junction held 8 bases outside the gene matches. The CDR3 extends over 16 amino acids. In DNA, the CDR3 is TGTGCCAGCAGTTCGGGACTAGCGGGAGTCTTTGGTGAGCAGTTCTTC. Translated, it gives CASSSGLAGVFGEQFF.